A single sample is the source of the 20 T cell receptor beta chains below, sequenced in a study of beta chain features in type 1 diabetes. The antigens of these receptors remain unknown. The entirety of the isolated RNA underwent reverse transcription, so expressed TCRB transcripts were sequenced. The table came from immunoSEQ multiplex PCR; TCRdb's copy has only in-frame clones and leaves some out. The sample lists over 650,000 clones; over 11% were seen once. General observations from the study: Moderate but significant shortening of TCRB CDR3s was recorded in all four CD4+ subsets from Type 1 diabetes patients.

The sample was naive CD4+ T cells from blood. The source is a man younger than 35 with type 1 diabetes.

This chain links TRBV2 with TRBJ1-2; tentative D call: TRBD1 (5 bases). V lost 7 bases, J lost 4 bases, and 16 bases lay in between. CDR3 length: 14 amino acids. CDR1 and CDR2 (germline): SNHLY, FYNNEI. CDR3 protein: CASNGDPDLYGYTF. In DNA form, the CDR3 reads TGTGCCAGCAACGGGGACCCAGATCTCTATGGCTACACCTTC.

In this sample, this clone turned up a few times. V and J are TRBV29-1 and TRBJ2-1; D remains unclear. The germline gives CDR1 SQVTM, CDR2 ANQGSEA. The CDR3 has 12 residues. V lost 1 base and J 4 bases, leaving 5 bases between the germline ends. DNA for the CDR3: TGCAGCGTTGAAGGTATATACAATGAGCAGTTCTTC. Translating gives CSVEGIYNEQFF.

This clone appeared a few times. The chain is built from TRBV28 and TRBJ2-6, with D uncertain. CDR3 size: 17 residues. Germline V gene data show CDR1 as MDHEN and CDR2 as SYDVKM. Deletions cut 4 bases from V and 1 base from J, with 14 bases between. CDR3 residues: CASSSSVGWSGANVLTF. The CDR3, as DNA: TGTGCCAGCAGTTCCTCAGTCGGATGGTCTGGGGCCAACGTCCTGACTTTC.

J is TRBJ2-1 and V is TRBV29-1; D gene ambiguous. CDR3 size: 11 residues. Germline CDR1 is SQVTM and CDR2 is ANQGSEA. The V and J ends lost 4 bases and 6 bases respectively, with 7 bases between them. In DNA, the CDR3 is TGCAGCGTTGCGGATCCCAATGAGCAGTTCTTC. Residues: CSVADPNEQFF.

In its sample, this clone was seen a few times. This rearrangement joins TRBV29-1 to TRBJ2-7; the D is unclear. Germline CDR1 is SQVTM and CDR2 is ANQGSEA. V lost 5 bases, J lost 6 bases, and 11 bases lay in between. The CDR3 is made up of 11 amino acids. CDR3 residues: CSVWLNTEQYF. The CDR3 region has the DNA TGCAGCGTTTGGTTAAACACCGAGCAGTACTTC.

The genes are TRBV30 and TRBJ2-1, with 9 bases matching TRBD2. Germline CDR1 reads GTSNPN; CDR2 reads SVGIG (reference sequence). The CDR3 is 14 residues long. V lost 4 bases and J lost 3; bases outside the gene matches: 4. The CDR3 here is CAWMGTSLYNEQFF. The CDR3 DNA reads TGTGCCTGGATGGGGACTAGCCTCTACAATGAGCAGTTCTTC.

The chain is built from TRBV2 and TRBJ1-5; D call uncertain. The CDR3 contains 16 residues. The germline V gene has CDR1 SNHLY and CDR2 FYNNEI. Trimming pared 7 bases from V and 0 bases from J, leaving 16 bases between. The CDR3 sequence: CASTVGWPDSNQPQHF. The CDR3 nucleotides read TGTGCCAGCACGGTAGGTTGGCCAGATAGCAATCAGCCCCAGCATTTT.

The rearrangement uses TRBV30 and TRBJ2-3, with 13 bases matching TRBD2. Per the germline V gene, CDR1 is GTSNPN and CDR2 is SVGIG (reference sequence). J gave up 3 bases and V 2 bases, and 2 bases lay outside the gene matches. The CDR3 sequence is 15 residues long. The CDR3 reads CAWSLTSGGTDTQYF. CDR3 nucleotide sequence: TGTGCCTGGAGTTTGACTAGCGGGGGGACAGATACGCAGTATTTT.

The J gene is TRBJ2-3, the V gene TRBV5-1, with D possibly matching TRBD2 (5 bases). Per the germline V gene, CDR1 is SGHRS and CDR2 is YFSETQ. The CDR3 loop spans 16 amino acids. The V gene lost 6 bases and the J gene lost 0 bases, with 17 bases spanning the gap. Written as DNA, the CDR3 is TGCGCCAGCACCCCGGGCCTAGCCGCTAGCACAGATACGCAGTATTTT. This encodes CASTPGLAASTDTQYF.

The chain uses TRBV9 and TRBJ2-7; D gene ambiguous. The CDR3 contains 15 residues. CDR1 is SGDLS and CDR2 is YYNGEE in the germline V gene. V gave up 4 bases and J gave up 0 bases, with 14 bases separating them. CDR3 DNA sequence: TGTGCCAGCAGCCCACGTGCCGTGAGCTCCTACGAGCAGTACTTC. This gives the protein CASSPRAVSSYEQYF.

In its sample, this clone was seen a few times. The chain uses TRBV28 and TRBJ2-7, with D tentatively TRBD2 (7 bases). The V end lost 11 bases, the J end lost 0 bases, and 11 bases lay between the germline ends. The V gene's germline CDR1 is MDHEN and CDR2 SYDVKM. CDR3 length: 12 amino acids. The CDR3: CAAGASSYEQYF. The CDR3 bases are TGTGCCGCGGGGGCAAGCTCCTACGAGCAGTACTTC.

This clone was recorded a few times. V usage is TRBV21-1 and J usage is TRBJ2-5; TRBD2 is the table's D call, not checked against the DNA. TRBV21-1 is a pseudogene locus. This CDR3 is built from 16 residues. The CDR3 sequence is CASSRLRAGTQETQYF. The CDR3 nucleotides read TGTGCCAGCAGTCGATTAAGAGCGGGAACACAAGAGACCCAGTACTTC.

This clone was detected only a few times. The J gene is TRBJ2-3, the V gene TRBV19; 11 positions match TRBD2. The CDR3 spans 16 residues. Per the germline V gene, CDR1 is LNHDA and CDR2 is SQIVND (reference sequence). The trim removed 7 bases at V and 0 bases at J, leaving 6 bases unmatched. The CDR3 spells CASTLGLAGSTDTQYF. The CDR3 coding sequence is TGTGCCAGTACTCTAGGACTAGCGGGCAGCACAGATACGCAGTATTTT. The complete variable domain, with remaining parts taken from reference TRBV19 and TRBJ2-3, reads DGGITQSPKYLFRKEGQNVTLSCEQNLNHDAMYWYRQDPGQGLRLIYYSQIVNDFQKGDIAEGYSVSREKKESFPLTVTSAQKNPTAFYLCASTLGLAGSTDTQYFGPGTRLTVL.

This clone was picked up a small number of times. CDR3 protein: CASSLSSYGYTF. For the CDR3, the DNA is TGTGCCAGCAGCTTATCGTCTTATGGCTACACCTTC. This sequence joins TRBV7-9 and TRBJ1-2; D not certain. V shed 2 bases and J shed 5 bases, with 6 bases lying between them. Germline loops: CDR1 SEHNR, CDR2 FQNEAQ (reference sequence). The CDR3 length is 12 residues.

In this sample, this clone turned up a few times. The gene calls are TRBV18 and TRBJ2-1, with D tentatively TRBD1 (5 bases). The CDR3 is 15 residues long. Trimming took 0 bases from V and 9 from J, leaving 15 bases between them. Germline values: CDR1 KGHSH, CDR2 LQKENI. CDR3 sequence (DNA): TGTGCCAGCTCACCACCGGTTGCGCAGGGCCTTGAGCAGTTCTTC. Translated, it gives CASSPPVAQGLEQFF.

The chain carries TRBV6-5 and TRBJ2-1, with 7 bases lining up with TRBD1. The CDR3 sequence is 15 residues long. Germline CDR1 MNHEY, CDR2 SVGAGI. V was clipped by 2 bases and J by 4 bases; unmatched bases: 5. This chain's CDR3 is CASSYRGTEYNEQFF. DNA of the CDR3: TGTGCCAGCAGTTACAGGGGGACAGAGTACAATGAGCAGTTCTTC.

This clone was recorded a few times. The rearrangement joins TRBV2 to TRBJ2-2, with TRBD2 identical over 12 bases. The CDR3 totals 15 residues. With 6 bases clipped from V and 2 bases from J, the junction kept 1 base outside the gene matches. Germline V gene lookup returns CDR1 SNHLY and CDR2 FYNNEI. CDR3 in amino acids: CASRGLAGNTGELFF. In nucleotides, the CDR3 is TGTGCCAGCAGGGGACTAGCGGGTAACACCGGGGAGCTGTTTTTT.

The rearrangement joins TRBV7-9 to TRBJ2-3, with D perhaps matching TRBD1 or TRBD2 (5 bases each). This CDR3 contains 15 residues. V lost 1 base and J lost 2, with 10 bases in between. Per germline, CDR1 SEHNR and CDR2 FQNEAQ (reference sequence). The CDR3 nucleotides are TGTGCCAGCAGCTTAGTCGGGACGACCACAGATACGCAGTATTTT. The encoded protein is CASSLVGTTTDTQYF.

This clone has more than one count but fewer than ten. The chain combines TRBV27 with TRBJ2-3, with D unclear. The CDR3 covers 13 residues. Deletions cut 4 bases from V and 4 bases from J, with 9 bases between. Germline V gene lookup returns CDR1 MNHEY and CDR2 SMNVEV (reference sequence). The CDR3 DNA is TGTGCCAGCAGTTATCCTAGTTCAGATACGCAGTATTTT. It is translated as CASSYPSSDTQYF.

This clone was seen only a few times. This chain joins TRBV7-8 and TRBJ1-1, with D possibly TRBD1 on 5 matching bases. The CDR3 totals 16 residues. Germline V gives CDR1 SGHVS, CDR2 FQNEAQ. Trimming took off 4 bases at V and 0 bases at J, with 15 bases between the two ends. CDR3 coding DNA: TGTGCCAGCAGCTCTCGACAGCCAGCAATGAACACTGAAGCTTTCTTT. This sequence encodes CASSSRQPAMNTEAFF. Looking up the rest from reference TRBV7-8 and TRBJ1-1 gives the full variable domain: GAGVSQSPRYKVAKRGQDVALRCDPISGHVSLFWYQQALGQGPEFLTYFQNEAQLDKSGLPSDRFFAERPEGSVSTLKIQRTQQEDSAVYLCASSSRQPAMNTEAFFGQGTRLTVV.